The rows below give T cell receptor beta chains drawn from one sample of a study of blood T cell repertoires in COVID-19. Profiling relied on immunoSEQ multiplex PCR, and the TCRdb table lists in-frame clones only, not all of them. Among 30,000 to 35,000 clones, 80% to 90% were seen once, and the ten largest hold around two fifths. What was sequenced was peripheral blood. The source of these receptors is a human donor in a cohort sampled during active COVID-19. Each CDR3 is given with its conserved first and last residue. A D gene is named only where the DNA matches it firmly.

len | j_gene | d_gene | v_gene | CDR3nt | CDR3aa
13 | TRBJ1-1 | - | TRBV6-5 | TGTGCCAGCAGTTACCAGAAGAACACTGAAGCTTTCTTT | CASSYQKNTEAFF
16 | TRBJ1-1 | TRBD1 | TRBV6-2/TRBV6-3 | TGTGCCAGCAGCAGCTTCGACGGGACAGCGGGTGCTGAAGCTTTCTTT | CASSSFDGTAGAEAFF
17 | TRBJ1-1 | TRBD1 | TRBV9 | TGTGCCAGCAGCCCGGGACAGGGCGCGAATGTTGACACTGAAGCTTTCTTT | CASSPGQGANVDTEAFF
15 | TRBJ1-4 | - | TRBV6-1 | TGTGCCAGCAGTGAACCCGGGAAGGTCGAAGAAAAACTGTTTTTT | CASSEPGKVEEKLFF
17 | TRBJ2-3 | - | TRBV24-1 | TGTGCCACCAGTGATTCGAAAACAGGGCTTGGCACAGATACGCAGTATTTT | CATSDSKTGLGTDTQYF
12 | TRBJ2-4 | TRBD1 | TRBV6-6 | TGTGCCAGCACCGAACAGGGGAACATTCAGTACTTC | CASTEQGNIQYF
15 | TRBJ2-5 | TRBD1 | TRBV6-5 | TGTGCCAGCAGTTACGAAGACAGGGGGCTCGGGACCCAGTACTTC | CASSYEDRGLGTQYF
17 | TRBJ2-7 | TRBD1 | TRBV11-2 | TGTGCCAGCAGCATTACTAGTACCGGGACAGGGTACTACGAGCAGTACTTC | CASSITSTGTGYYEQYF
16 | TRBJ2-5 | TRBD2 | TRBV6-2/TRBV6-3 | TGTGCCAGCAGTTCGGGGGGGTCGAAAAATAAAGAGACCCAGTACTTC | CASSSGGSKNKETQYF
15 | TRBJ1-6 | - | TRBV9 | TGTGCCAGCAGCGTACAGGGACTGCTAAATTCACCCCTCCACTTT | CASSVQGLLNSPLHF
15 | TRBJ1-4 | TRBD1 | TRBV19 | TGTGCCAGTAGTATCCTGGACAGGGTTGCGGGGAAACTGTTTTTT | CASSILDRVAGKLFF
12 | TRBJ2-1 | TRBD2 | TRBV29-1 | TGCAGCGTTGGTGTTCGGGGGGATTTTCAGTTCTTC | CSVGVRGDFQFF
16 | TRBJ1-2 | - | TRBV9 | TGTGCCAGCAGCATGATCACAGGTGGGGGAGGCTATGGCTACACCTTC | CASSMITGGGGYGYTF
12 | TRBJ2-5 | - | TRBV19 | TGTGCCAGTAGCTCCGTCCAAGAGACCCAGTACTTC | CASSSVQETQYF
18 | TRBJ2-2 | TRBD1 | TRBV7-8 | TGTGCCAGCAGCTTAGCCAGGGACAGGGGGCGCGTCTCCGGGGAGCTGTTTTTT | CASSLARDRGRVSGELFF
15 | TRBJ2-6 | - | TRBV9 | TGTGCCAGCAGCGTAGTCCCGTCTGGGGCCAACGTCCTGACTTTC | CASSVVPSGANVLTF
14 | TRBJ1-1 | TRBD1 | TRBV5-6 | TGTGCCAGCAGTACCGGGACAGTGAACACTGAAGCTTTCTTT | CASSTGTVNTEAFF
16 | TRBJ1-3 | - | TRBV7-6 | TGTGCCAGCAGCTCTGGGCCCCCAGGGACTGGAAACACCATATATTTT | CASSSGPPGTGNTIYF